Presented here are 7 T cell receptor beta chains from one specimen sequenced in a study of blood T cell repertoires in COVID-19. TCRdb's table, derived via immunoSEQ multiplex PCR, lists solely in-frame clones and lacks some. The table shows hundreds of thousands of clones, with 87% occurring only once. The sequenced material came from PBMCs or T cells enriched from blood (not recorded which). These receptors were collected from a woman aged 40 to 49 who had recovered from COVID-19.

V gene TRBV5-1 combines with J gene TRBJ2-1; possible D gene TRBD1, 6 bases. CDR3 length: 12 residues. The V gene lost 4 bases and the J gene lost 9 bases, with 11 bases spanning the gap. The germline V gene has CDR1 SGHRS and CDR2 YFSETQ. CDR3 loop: CASSSSRGEQFF. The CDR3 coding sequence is TGCGCCAGCAGCAGTAGCAGGGGTGAGCAGTTCTTC.

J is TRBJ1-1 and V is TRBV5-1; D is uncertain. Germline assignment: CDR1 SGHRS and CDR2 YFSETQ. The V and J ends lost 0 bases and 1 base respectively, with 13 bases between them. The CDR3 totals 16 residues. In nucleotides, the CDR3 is TGCGCCAGCAGCTTGGCCGAGGGATGGGGGAACACTGAAGCTTTCTTT. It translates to CASSLAEGWGNTEAFF.

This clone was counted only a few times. The CDR3: CASSLMASGANVLTF. CDR3 DNA sequence: TGTGCCAGCAGCTTAATGGCCTCTGGGGCCAACGTCCTGACTTTC. The chain is built from TRBV7-3 and TRBJ2-6; unclear D gene. The CDR3 consists of 15 residues. V shed 1 base and J shed 0 bases, with 4 bases lying between them. Germline-derived CDR1 and CDR2 are SGHTA and FQGTGA.

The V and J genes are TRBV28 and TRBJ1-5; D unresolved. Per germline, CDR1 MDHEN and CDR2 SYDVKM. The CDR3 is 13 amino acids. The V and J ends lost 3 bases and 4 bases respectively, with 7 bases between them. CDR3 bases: TGTGCCAGCAGTTTCGCGTGGAATCAGCCCCAGCATTTT. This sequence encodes CASSFAWNQPQHF.

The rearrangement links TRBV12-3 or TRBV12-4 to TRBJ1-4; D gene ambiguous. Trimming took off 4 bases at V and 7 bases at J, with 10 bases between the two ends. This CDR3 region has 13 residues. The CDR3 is CASSSERSEKLFF. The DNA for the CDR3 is TGTGCCAGCAGTTCCGAGCGATCTGAAAAACTGTTTTTT.

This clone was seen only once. CDR3 loop: CASSLGPGQTFNEQFF. The CDR3 bases are TGTGCCAGCAGCTTAGGGCCGGGACAGACTTTCAATGAGCAGTTCTTC. The V call is TRBV11-2, the J call TRBJ2-1, with 7 nucleotides matching TRBD1. The J segment lost 6 bases and the V segment lost 1 base, leaving 9 bases of the junction unmatched. Germline V gene sequence: CDR1 SGHAT, CDR2 FQNNGV. The CDR3 runs to 16 residues.

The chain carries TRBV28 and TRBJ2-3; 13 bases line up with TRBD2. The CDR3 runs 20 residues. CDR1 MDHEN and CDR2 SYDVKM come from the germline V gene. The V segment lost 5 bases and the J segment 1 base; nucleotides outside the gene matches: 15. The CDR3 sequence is CASSPGTSGAPWSGTDTQYF. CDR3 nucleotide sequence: TGTGCCAGCAGTCCCGGGACTAGCGGGGCCCCCTGGTCTGGCACAGATACGCAGTATTTT. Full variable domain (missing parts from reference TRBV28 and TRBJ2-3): DVKVTQSSRYLVKRTGEKVFLECVQDMDHENMFWYRQDPGLGLRLIYFSYDVKMKEKGDIPEGYSVSREKKERFSLILESASTNQTSMYLCASSPGTSGAPWSGTDTQYFGPGTRLTVL.